The 24 T cell receptor beta chains below all came from one sample that was sequenced in a study of shared clonotypes between healthy human individuals. The table came from immunoSEQ multiplex PCR; TCRdb's copy has only in-frame clones and leaves some out. The profile covers a few hundred thousand clones, with approximately 77% appearing a single time and more than 10% taken by the ten largest. The sequenced sample was PBMCs. The receptors were gathered from a woman aged 40 to 50 in good health. Some clones in this sample may be carry-over from other donors' samples.

J is TRBJ1-4 and V is TRBV28; possible D gene TRBD1, 6 bases. The germline V gene encodes CDR1 MDHEN and CDR2 SYDVKM. The V gene lost 5 bases and the J gene lost 8 bases, with 21 bases spanning the gap. The CDR3 has 16 amino acids. In nucleotides, the CDR3 is TGTGCCAGCAGTCCAACAGGACAGTCTGGGAAGGAAAAACTGTTTTTT. This gives the protein CASSPTGQSGKEKLFF.

This chain connects TRBV4-3 to TRBJ2-2, with TRBD2 identical over 9 bases. CDR3 length equals 16 residues. CDR1 is LGHNA and CDR2 is YSLEER in the germline V gene. V dropped 4 bases and J dropped 5; count of bases not matched to a gene: 8. The CDR3 bases are TGCGCCAGCAGCCCCCTTCTAGCGGGACAGACCGGGGAGCTGTTTTTT. Its protein product is CASSPLLAGQTGELFF.

The chain recombines TRBV18 with TRBJ2-6; D not certain. V was shortened by 1 base and J by 1 base, with 8 bases between the two germline ends. The CDR3 runs to 16 residues. Germline V CDR1 and CDR2: KGHSH, LQKENI. The CDR3 is CASSPLIRSGANVLTF. The CDR3 nucleotides are TGTGCCAGCTCACCACTAATCAGATCTGGGGCCAACGTCCTGACTTTC.

V gene TRBV5-1 combines with J gene TRBJ2-3; the D call may be TRBD1 or TRBD2 (5 bases each). Germline V CDR1 and CDR2: SGHRS, YFSETQ. Trimming removed 2 bases from V and 3 bases from J, with 7 bases in between. The CDR3 consists of 13 residues. The CDR3 loop is CASSFGATDTQYF. CDR3 nucleotides: TGCGCCAGCAGCTTCGGGGCTACAGATACGCAGTATTTT.

The rearrangement joins TRBV18 to TRBJ2-3, with D possibly being TRBD2 (6 bases). The CDR3 runs 17 residues. Germline V gene lookup returns CDR1 KGHSH and CDR2 LQKENI. Trimming took off 3 bases at V and 2 bases at J, with 18 bases between the two ends. CDR3 sequence (DNA): TGTGCCAGCTCACCCGGACTGACGGAGGGGCCCACAGATACGCAGTATTTT. Translated: CASSPGLTEGPTDTQYF.

The V gene is TRBV27, the J gene TRBJ2-2, with 7 positions matching TRBD1. CDR1 MNHEY and CDR2 SMNVEV come from the germline V gene (reference sequence). CDR3 length: 13 amino acids. V was clipped by 5 bases and J by 6 bases; unmatched bases: 3. The CDR3 sequence: CASSPTGSGELFF. Here the CDR3 DNA reads TGTGCCAGCAGTCCGACAGGGTCCGGGGAGCTGTTTTTT.

V usage is TRBV21-1 and J usage is TRBJ2-7; TRBD2 is taken as the D call from the table, unchecked against the DNA. TRBV21-1 is a recognized pseudogene. CDR3 length: 16 amino acids. The CDR3 coding sequence is TGTGCCAGCAGCGTGGATGTTAAACATTCGGGTGATGAGCAGTACTTC. It yields the protein CASSVDVKHSGDEQYF.

This chain links TRBV7-2 with TRBJ2-3; TRBD2 aligns across 12 bases. CDR1 is SGHTA, CDR2 FQGNSA, per germline. After removal of 5 bases from V and 3 bases from J, the junction contained 6 bases not matched to a gene. The CDR3 sequence is 16 residues long. CDR3 nucleotides: TGTGCCAGCAGCCCGGGGACTAGCGGGTTAACAGATACGCAGTATTTT. Its translation: CASSPGTSGLTDTQYF.

This chain uses TRBV15 with TRBJ2-7; D unclear. The CDR3 spans 13 residues. The V end was cut by 8 bases, the J end by 1 base, with 12 bases between. Germline loops: CDR1 LNHNV, CDR2 YYDKDF (reference sequence). The CDR3, as DNA: TGTGCCACCGCTGGGAAGAGATCCTACGAGCAGTACTTC. This gives the protein CATAGKRSYEQYF.

The chain combines TRBV4-2 with TRBJ1-1; 7 nucleotides match TRBD1. CDR3 length: 16 residues. Germline trimming cut 2 bases from V and 0 bases from J; bases unmatched to any gene: 6. Germline loops: CDR1 LGHNA, CDR2 YNFKEQ. The CDR3 spells CASSQQGGAMNTEAFF. For the CDR3, the DNA is TGTGCCAGCAGCCAACAGGGGGGGGCAATGAACACTGAAGCTTTCTTT.

The chain combines TRBV11-3 with TRBJ2-5; 8 bases are a match to TRBD1. CDR1 is SGHNT, CDR2 YENEEA, per germline. V trimming: 5 bases; J trimming: 5 bases; junction bases outside the gene matches: 7. The CDR3 extends over 14 amino acids. The CDR3 loop reads CASSQGQGSETQYF. CDR3 DNA: TGTGCCAGCAGCCAAGGACAGGGTTCGGAGACCCAGTACTTC.

The CDR3 DNA is TGTGCCATCAGCAATCTCAATGAGCAGTTCTTC. It yields the protein CAISNLNEQFF. The V call is TRBV10-3, the J call TRBJ2-1; D unresolved. This CDR3 comprises 11 residues. Trimming took 6 bases from V and 6 from J, leaving 6 bases between them. Germline values: CDR1 ENHRY, CDR2 SYGVKD.

The chain employs TRBV29-1 and TRBJ2-7; D possibly corresponds to TRBD1 (6 bases). Between the trimmed V and J ends, which lost 6 bases and 2 bases, there was a span of 14 bases. Germline CDR1 and CDR2: SQVTM and ANQGSEA. CDR3 length equals 13 residues. The CDR3 bases are TGCAGCGTAGCCGGGACACTCACCTACGAGCAGTACTTC. Translating gives CSVAGTLTYEQYF.

As regards this clone: An end of the junction differs from the germline gene, which may be a read error. The chain combines TRBV7-7 with TRBJ2-3, with TRBD1 matching 7 bases. Germline V gives CDR1 SSHAT, CDR2 FNYEAQ (reference sequence). The CDR3 consists of 16 residues. The CDR3 nucleotides read TGTGCTAGCAGTTCAGGGACAGCCGGCGGCACAGATACGCAGTATTTT. Translated: CASSSGTAGGTDTQYF.

The table lists this clone with many counts. The same CDR3 can be traced to other DNA sequences in this sample. J is TRBJ1-1 and V is TRBV2, with no clear D. The CDR3 contains 13 residues. V lost 4 bases and J lost 1, with 7 bases in between. CDR1 is SNHLY, CDR2 FYNNEI, per germline. CDR3: CASSGRQNTEAFF. The CDR3 coding sequence is TGTGCCAGCAGTGGACGGCAGAACACTGAAGCTTTCTTT. Full variable domain (remainder filled in from reference TRBV2 and TRBJ1-1): EPEVTQTPSHQVTQMGQEVILRCVPISNHLYFYWYRQILGQKVEFLVSFYNNEISEKSEIFDDQFSVERPDGSNFTLKIRSTKLEDSAMYFCASSGRQNTEAFFGQGTRLTVV.

As concerns this clone: An end of the junction does not agree with germline; a read error may underlie this. The chain employs TRBV2 and TRBJ2-7, with TRBD2 identical over 7 bases. The germline CDR1 and CDR2 sequences are SNHLY and FYNNEI. The CDR3 covers 14 residues. The CDR3 is CASNDLAASYEQCF. For the CDR3, the DNA is TGTGCCAGCAACGACCTAGCGGCCTCCTACGAGCAGTGCTTC.

Notes on this clone: This may arise from a read error, as a much more abundant clone is one base away. Other DNA sequences in the same sample also yield this CDR3. The V and J genes are TRBV7-9 and TRBJ2-2, with 8 bases fitting TRBD2. In germline, CDR1 is SEHNR, CDR2 FQNEAQ (reference sequence). The CDR3 sequence is 15 residues long. CDR3 sequence reads: CASSLTSANTGELFF. CDR3 in DNA: TGTGCCAGCAGCTTGACTAGCGCGAACACCGGAGAGCTGTTTTTT.

This clone was seen repeatedly, ten times or more. This rearrangement joins TRBV5-6 to TRBJ1-5, with D maybe TRBD1 (6 bases). Germline V lookup: CDR1 SGHDT, CDR2 YYEEEE. Trimming cost V 1 base and J 3 bases, with 8 bases left between them. The CDR3 covers 14 residues. This CDR3 reads CASSLRGNNQPQHF. Here the CDR3 DNA reads TGTGCCAGCAGCTTGAGGGGGAACAATCAGCCCCAGCATTTT.

This clone was observed at least ten times. This CDR3 is CSARVGGRQFF. The CDR3 region has the DNA TGCAGTGCTAGAGTGGGCGGGAGGCAGTTCTTC. V and J are TRBV20-1 and TRBJ2-1; the match to TRBD2 covers 7 bases. CDR3 length equals 11 residues. The germline V gene has CDR1 DFQATT and CDR2 SNEGSKA (reference sequence). The V segment lost 1 base and the J segment 12 bases; nucleotides outside the gene matches: 3.

CDR3 coding DNA: TGTGCCAGCAGCTTAGCAGGGGTGGGCTATCCCTCCTACAATGAGCAGTTCTTC. Translating it yields CASSLAGVGYPSYNEQFF. The chain is built from TRBV7-9 and TRBJ2-1, with D possibly matching TRBD1 (5 bases). The CDR3 is 18 amino acids. V was pared by 0 bases and J by 0 bases, with 15 bases between. The germline CDR1 and CDR2 sequences are SEHNR and FQNEAQ (reference sequence). The variable domain in full, with the rest retrieved from reference TRBV7-9 and TRBJ2-1, is DTGVSQNPRHKITKRGQNVTFRCDPISEHNRLYWYRQTLGQGPEFLTYFQNEAQLEKSRLLSDRFSAERPKGSFSTLEIQRTEQGDSAMYLCASSLAGVGYPSYNEQFFGPGTRLTVL.

This clone was counted many times. The chain has TRBV27 and TRBJ2-7; 11 bases match TRBD2. The CDR3 covers 15 residues. Per germline, CDR1 MNHEY and CDR2 SMNVEV (reference sequence). V lost 2 bases, J lost 3 bases, and 3 bases stayed unmatched. For the CDR3, the DNA is TGTGCCAGCAGTTTAAATCTAGCGGGGGGCTACGAGCAGTACTTC. Amino acids: CASSLNLAGGYEQYF.

The gene calls are TRBV19 and TRBJ1-5, with D possibly being TRBD1 (6 bases). Germline CDR1 LNHDA, CDR2 SQIVND (reference sequence). Trimming shortened V by 5 bases and J by 4 bases, and 18 bases separated the two germline ends. The CDR3 sequence is 16 residues long. In nucleotides, the CDR3 is TGTGCCAGTAGTGGGGGGGGCCTTACACAAAATCAGCCCCAGCATTTT. It specifies CASSGGGLTQNQPQHF.

The rearrangement uses TRBV2 and TRBJ1-1; D is possibly TRBD1 (5 bases). The germline gives CDR1 SNHLY, CDR2 FYNNEI. This CDR3 spans 14 amino acids. V lost 7 bases to trimming and J lost 2 bases, with 14 bases between them. The DNA for the CDR3 is TGTGCCAGCACTTCATGGGGCGAAAACACTGAAGCTTTCTTT. Its translation: CASTSWGENTEAFF.

This chain uses TRBV6-6 with TRBJ1-1; D may be TRBD1 (6 bases). Germline CDR1 and CDR2: MNHNY and SVGAGI (reference sequence). The germline V and J ends were trimmed by 4 bases and 6 bases, with 9 bases remaining between them. The CDR3 is made up of 12 amino acids. In DNA form, the CDR3 reads TGTGCCAGCAGTTTCCGGACAGCTGAAGCTTTCTTT. Translation: CASSFRTAEAFF.